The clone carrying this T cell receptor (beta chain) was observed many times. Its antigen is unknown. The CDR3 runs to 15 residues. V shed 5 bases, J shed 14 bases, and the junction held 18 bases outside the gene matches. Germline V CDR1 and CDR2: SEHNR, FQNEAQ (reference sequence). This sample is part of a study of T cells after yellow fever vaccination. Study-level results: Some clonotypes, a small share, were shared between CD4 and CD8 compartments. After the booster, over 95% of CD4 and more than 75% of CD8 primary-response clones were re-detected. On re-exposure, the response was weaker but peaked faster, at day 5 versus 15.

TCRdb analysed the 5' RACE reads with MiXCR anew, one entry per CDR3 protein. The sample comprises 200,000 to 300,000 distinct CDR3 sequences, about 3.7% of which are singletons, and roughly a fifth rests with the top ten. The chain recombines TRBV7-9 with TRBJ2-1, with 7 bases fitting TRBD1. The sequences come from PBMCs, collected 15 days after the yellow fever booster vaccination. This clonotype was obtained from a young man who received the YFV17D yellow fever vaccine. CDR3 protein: CASSPQGERSWVEFF. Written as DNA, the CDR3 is TGTGCCAGCAGCCCCCAGGGGGAGCGGTCTTGGGTAGAGTTCTTC.